Described below is a single TCR beta chain sequence and its context. As yet, its antigen is unknown. Sequencing was performed with immunoSEQ multiplex PCR; in TCRdb, only in-frame clones are kept and a portion is missing. There are 25,000 to 30,000 clones in the sample; over 60% occur only once, and 2.4% lies in the top ten. This specimen belongs to a study of PD-1 blockade in classical Hodgkin lymphoma. Study-level points and caveats: In CD4+ cells, TCR diversity went up significantly by C4D1, but in CD8+ cells it did not.

The CDR3 covers 14 residues. Trimming took off 6 bases at V and 9 bases at J, with 18 bases between the two ends. CDR1 and CDR2 from the germline V gene are MNHEY and SVGAGI. Every patient had relapsed following autologous stem cell transplantation, and cohorts differed in brentuximab vedotin exposure. Negative magnetic selection isolated CD4+ T cells from thawed PBMCs. Best overall response was complete response, partial response or progressive disease in these relapsed/refractory classical Hodgkin lymphoma patients. The chain links TRBV6-5 to TRBJ2-1; the D call may be TRBD1 or TRBD2 (6 bases each). Sequenced material: CD4+ T cells from blood, taken at baseline. This clonotype was sampled from a human donor with classical Hodgkin lymphoma. The DNA of the CDR3 is TGTGCCAGCAGCCCCCTAGGGGGGTACCTTGAGCAGTTCTTC. Translated: CASSPLGGYLEQFF.